The 27 T cell receptor beta chains presented below share a single source sample, sequenced in a study of blood T cell repertoires in COVID-19. Method: immunoSEQ multiplex PCR; TCRdb's copy keeps in-frame clones and lacks some. This sample has a few hundred thousand clones; 70% to 90% occur once, and the top ten carry more than 4.5%. Specimen: peripheral blood. All receptors come from a woman in her fifties or sixties with COVID-19, enrolled during active disease.

The chain is built from TRBV7-6 and TRBJ2-5; a possible D gene is TRBD1 (5 bases). Germline CDR1 is SGHVS and CDR2 is FNYEAQ. The ends were cut back, 5 bases at V and 2 bases at J, with 9 bases in the middle. This CDR3 is built from 13 residues. CDR3 amino acids: CASSRGQQETQYF. In DNA, the CDR3 is TGTGCCAGCAGCCGCGGACAACAAGAGACCCAGTACTTC.

The chain joins TRBV2 to TRBJ2-2; 10 bases fit TRBD2. Looked up from germline, CDR1 is SNHLY and CDR2 is FYNNEI. There are 17 residues in the CDR3. The ends lost 5 bases at V and 1 base at J; junction bases unmatched: 7. As DNA, the CDR3 is TGTGCCAGCAGTCCCGTCCGACTAGCGGGGAACACCGGGGAGCTGTTTTTT. As protein: CASSPVRLAGNTGELFF. Supplemented by reference TRBV2 and TRBJ2-2, the full variable domain reads EPEVTQTPSHQVTQMGQEVILRCVPISNHLYFYWYRQILGQKVEFLVSFYNNEISEKSEIFDDQFSVERPDGSNFTLKIRSTKLEDSAMYFCASSPVRLAGNTGELFFGEGSRLTVL.

The rearrangement joins TRBV28 to TRBJ2-2, with D tentatively TRBD2 (6 bases). With 3 bases removed from V and 5 bases from J, the gap between germline ends came to 25 bases. Germline V gives CDR1 MDHEN, CDR2 SYDVKM. This CDR3 is built from 19 residues. In DNA, the CDR3 is TGTGCCAGCAGTTTTTCGGACGGTCCTCTACTTCGGGAGACCGGGGAGCTGTTTTTT. Its protein product is CASSFSDGPLLRETGELFF.

The chain has TRBV3-1 (or the pseudogene TRBV3-2) and TRBJ1-2; D is perhaps TRBD1 (5 bases). The CDR3 totals 15 residues. Germline V gene lookup returns CDR1 LGHDT and CDR2 YNNKEL (reference sequence). Trimming left V 0 bases short and J 6 bases short, with 14 bases between. As DNA, the CDR3 is TGTGCCAGCAGCCAAGACCTCGTGACAGCCGATGGCTACACCTTC. This codes for CASSQDLVTADGYTF.

The chain recombines TRBV28 with TRBJ1-1, with D tentatively TRBD1 (6 bases). Germline V lookup: CDR1 MDHEN, CDR2 SYDVKM. CDR3 length equals 11 residues. The CDR3 reads CAGGTRVEAFF. CDR3 coding DNA: TGTGCAGGGGGAACGAGGGTGGAAGCTTTCTTT.

The table lists this clone with a count of one. The rearrangement uses TRBV5-1 and TRBJ1-2, with D tentatively TRBD1 (5 bases). V was clipped by 0 bases and J by 0 bases, with 12 bases between them. The CDR3 extends over 16 amino acids. From germline, CDR1 is SGHRS and CDR2 YFSETQ. The CDR3 spells CASSLEGGESNYGYTF. The CDR3 DNA sequence: TGCGCCAGCAGCTTGGAGGGAGGGGAATCTAACTATGGCTACACCTTC.

The chain carries TRBV6-5 and TRBJ2-2; 8 bases fit TRBD1. This CDR3 is built from 14 residues. Trimming at V came to 6 bases and at J to 4 bases, leaving 4 bases not matched to a gene. Germline V gene lookup returns CDR1 MNHEY and CDR2 SVGAGI. CDR3 nucleotides: TGTGCCAGCAGCAGGACAGGGAGCACCGGGGAGCTGTTTTTT. It specifies CASSRTGSTGELFF.

The J gene is TRBJ2-2, the V gene TRBV7-3, with D tentatively TRBD1 (6 bases). The germline V gene encodes CDR1 SGHTA and CDR2 FQGTGA. V lost 6 bases and J lost 4, with 12 bases in between. The CDR3 is 14 amino acids. The CDR3 is CASSRGSGTGELFF. The CDR3, as DNA: TGTGCCAGCAGTAGGGGGAGTGGCACCGGGGAGCTGTTTTTT.

This chain joins TRBV6-5 and TRBJ2-1, with 11 nucleotides matching TRBD1. Germline trimming cut 7 bases from V and 8 bases from J; bases unmatched to any gene: 7. From germline, CDR1 is MNHEY and CDR2 SVGAGI. The CDR3 spans 14 residues. The CDR3 protein is CASNLDRGPHEQFF. The CDR3 region has the DNA TGTGCCAGCAACCTGGACAGGGGGCCCCATGAGCAGTTCTTC.

The genes are TRBV11-2 and TRBJ2-3; tentative D call: TRBD2 (6 bases). V lost 2 bases and J 2 bases, leaving 11 bases between the germline ends. Looked up from germline, CDR1 is SGHAT and CDR2 is FQNNGV. The CDR3 runs 15 residues. The CDR3 bases are TGTGCCAGCAGCTTACTCCCTAGCGTCACAGATACGCAGTATTTT. The encoded protein is CASSLLPSVTDTQYF.

This clone was seen a few times. The V gene is TRBV27, the J gene TRBJ1-4; TRBD1 agrees at 7 bases. The V segment lost 5 bases and the J segment 8 bases; nucleotides outside the gene matches: 14. Germline V gene lookup returns CDR1 MNHEY and CDR2 SMNVEV (reference sequence). This CDR3 has 16 residues. DNA of the CDR3: TGTGCCAGCAGTCAAGGGGGCGCGTTATTAGGAGAAAAACTGTTTTTT. Its translation is CASSQGGALLGEKLFF.

The rearrangement links TRBV9 to TRBJ1-6, with D unresolved. Deletions cut 0 bases from V and 3 bases from J, with 7 bases between. CDR1 is SGDLS and CDR2 is YYNGEE in the germline V gene. The CDR3 totals 15 residues. CDR3 residues: CASSVGDYYNSPLHF. The CDR3 DNA follows: TGTGCCAGCAGCGTAGGAGATTACTATAATTCACCCCTCCACTTT.

This sequence joins TRBV27 and TRBJ1-5; TRBD1 agrees at 11 bases. V was pared by 1 base and J by 2 bases, with 4 bases of the junction left unmatched. CDR1 MNHEY and CDR2 SMNVEV come from the germline V gene (reference sequence). This CDR3 has 17 residues. The CDR3 DNA reads as TGTGCCAGCAGTTTATTAGGGACAGGGGGTCGCAATCAGCCCCAGCATTTT. Amino acid sequence: CASSLLGTGGRNQPQHF.

This chain connects TRBV6-5 to TRBJ2-7; D is perhaps TRBD2 (6 bases). CDR1 and CDR2 (germline): MNHEY, SVGAGI. V gave up 8 bases and J gave up 6 bases, with 14 bases separating them. CDR3 length: 12 amino acids. The CDR3 sequence is CASGRSVGEQYF. CDR3 DNA sequence: TGTGCCAGCGGGAGGAGTGTCGGCGAGCAGTACTTC.

The gene calls are TRBV7-6 and TRBJ2-2, with 12 nucleotides matching TRBD2. Per germline, CDR1 SGHVS and CDR2 FNYEAQ. The ends lost 3 bases at V and 6 bases at J; junction bases unmatched: 14. The CDR3 loop spans 19 amino acids. The CDR3 sequence: CASSFTASGRGSAAGELFF. The CDR3 DNA follows: TGTGCCAGCAGCTTTACGGCTAGCGGGAGGGGAAGTGCCGCCGGGGAGCTGTTTTTT.

This chain joins TRBV10-2 and TRBJ1-1; no firm D call. Trimming took off 3 bases at V and 0 bases at J, with 2 bases between the two ends. Germline CDR1 and CDR2: WSHSY and SAAADI. The CDR3 covers 12 residues. In nucleotides, the CDR3 is TGCGCCAGCAGTGACATGAACACTGAAGCTTTCTTT. Translation: CASSDMNTEAFF.

This chain connects TRBV10-3 to TRBJ2-1; 10 nucleotides agree with TRBD2. V trimming: 2 bases; J trimming: 10 bases; junction bases outside the gene matches: 11. This CDR3 region has 16 residues. CDR1 ENHRY and CDR2 SYGVKD come from the germline V gene. CDR3 nucleotide sequence: TGTGCCATCAGTGAGCTACTTGGGCTAGCGGGAGCGGAGCAGTTCTTC. Translated: CAISELLGLAGAEQFF.

The gene calls are TRBV24-1 and TRBJ2-5; D uncertain. Germline V gene data show CDR1 as KGHDR and CDR2 as SFDVKD. This CDR3 spans 14 amino acids. V gave up 3 bases and J gave up 2 bases, with 9 bases separating them. The chain's CDR3 is CATSDTPGQETQYF. Here the CDR3 DNA reads TGTGCCACCAGTGATACGCCCGGGCAAGAGACCCAGTACTTC.

The genes are TRBV30 and TRBJ2-1; possibly TRBD2 for D (6 bases). Trimming removed 6 bases from V and 0 bases from J, with 18 bases in between. The CDR3 spans 16 residues. Germline V gene lookup returns CDR1 GTSNPN and CDR2 SVGIG (reference sequence). This CDR3 is CACPGESGSSYNEQFF. The CDR3 coding sequence is TGTGCCTGCCCGGGGGAGTCCGGTAGCTCCTACAATGAGCAGTTCTTC.

The chain employs TRBV12-3 or TRBV12-4 and TRBJ2-7; D call uncertain. V was pared by 0 bases and J by 3 bases, with 6 bases between. The length of the CDR3 is 13 residues. The chain's CDR3 is CASSLAENYEQYF. In nucleotides, the CDR3 is TGTGCCAGCAGTTTAGCTGAGAACTACGAGCAGTACTTC.

The V call is TRBV4-2, the J call TRBJ2-3, with TRBD2 matching 7 bases. J gave up 2 bases and V 3 bases, and 5 bases lay outside the gene matches. This CDR3 is 15 amino acids long. In germline, CDR1 is LGHNA, CDR2 YNFKEQ. The CDR3 DNA reads as TGTGCCAGCAGCCACGGCGGGAGTAACACAGATACGCAGTATTTT. Protein: CASSHGGSNTDTQYF.

The chain joins TRBV15 to TRBJ1-5, with D possibly matching TRBD1 (5 bases). V was clipped by 3 bases and J by 5 bases, with 11 bases between them. Germline CDR1 reads LNHNV; CDR2 reads YYDKDF (reference sequence). The CDR3 extends over 14 amino acids. CDR3 sequence: CATSRTELHQPQHF. CDR3 bases: TGTGCCACCAGCAGGACAGAACTACATCAGCCCCAGCATTTT.

The V call is TRBV19, the J call TRBJ2-2, with D unresolved. Germline-derived CDR1 and CDR2 are LNHDA and SQIVND (reference sequence). The germline V and J ends were trimmed by 5 bases and 0 bases, with 7 bases remaining between them. The CDR3 runs 14 residues. The CDR3 nucleotides read TGTGCCAGTAGTGAGTCGGCGAACACCGGGGAGCTGTTTTTT. This encodes CASSESANTGELFF.

This chain uses TRBV7-2 with TRBJ1-4; 7 bases align to TRBD1. V lost 5 bases and J lost 4; bases outside the gene matches: 7. This CDR3 comprises 15 residues. Germline lookup yields CDR1 SGHTA and CDR2 FQGNSA. CDR3 residues: CASSRRTGLNEKLFF. CDR3 bases: TGTGCCAGCAGCCGTCGGACAGGCCTTAATGAAAAACTGTTTTTT.

V is TRBV28 and J is TRBJ1-5; no clear D gene. Germline V gene lookup returns CDR1 MDHEN and CDR2 SYDVKM. This CDR3 is 10 amino acids long. Trimming took off 6 bases at V and 9 bases at J, with 6 bases between the two ends. CDR3 sequence (DNA): TGTGCCAGCAGCACGGGGCCCCAGCATTTT. Encoded protein: CASSTGPQHF.

This clone was seen a handful of times. The chain combines TRBV28 with TRBJ1-2; maybe TRBD1 (6 bases). This CDR3 has 14 residues. CDR1 MDHEN and CDR2 SYDVKM come from the germline V gene. V shed 5 bases and J shed 3 bases, with 13 bases lying between them. In DNA form, the CDR3 reads TGTGCCAGCAGTCTACAGGGACCCTACTATGGCTACACCTTC. Its translation is CASSLQGPYYGYTF.

The gene calls are TRBV4-1 and TRBJ2-2, with TRBD1 as a possible D gene (5 bases). V dropped 6 bases and J dropped 3 bases, with 17 bases sitting between them. Germline-derived CDR1 and CDR2 are MGHRA and YSYEKL. This CDR3 has 16 amino acids. The CDR3 is CASSNPGQGYTGELFF. CDR3 in DNA: TGCGCCAGCAGTAACCCTGGGCAGGGATACACCGGGGAGCTGTTTTTT.